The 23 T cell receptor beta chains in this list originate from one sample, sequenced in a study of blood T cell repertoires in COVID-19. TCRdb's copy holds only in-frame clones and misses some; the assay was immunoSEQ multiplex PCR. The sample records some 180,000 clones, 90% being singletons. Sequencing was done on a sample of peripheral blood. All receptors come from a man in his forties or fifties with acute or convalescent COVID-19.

The CDR3 DNA reads TGTGCCAGCAGCTTAGGGACTTTATACGAGCAGTACGTC. It translates to CASSLGTLYEQYV. This sequence joins TRBV7-2 and TRBJ2-7; D is possibly TRBD2 (5 bases). Germline assignment: CDR1 SGHTA and CDR2 FQGNSA. The length of the CDR3 is 13 residues. The germline V and J ends were trimmed by 1 base and 4 bases, with 8 bases remaining between them.

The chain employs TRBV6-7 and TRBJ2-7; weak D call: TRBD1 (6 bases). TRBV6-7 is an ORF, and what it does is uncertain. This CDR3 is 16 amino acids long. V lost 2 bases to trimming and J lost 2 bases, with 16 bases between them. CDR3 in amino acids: CASSYEGHKTAYEQYV. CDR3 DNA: TGTGCCAGCAGTTACGAGGGACACAAAACCGCCTACGAGCAGTACGTC.

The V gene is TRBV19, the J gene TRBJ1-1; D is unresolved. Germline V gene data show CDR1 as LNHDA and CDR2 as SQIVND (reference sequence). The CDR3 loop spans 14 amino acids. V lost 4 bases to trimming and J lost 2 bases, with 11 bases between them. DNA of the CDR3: TGTGCCAGTAGTACGACTGCTGCTAACACTGAAGCTTTCTTT. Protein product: CASSTTAANTEAFF. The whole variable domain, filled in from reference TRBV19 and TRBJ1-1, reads DGGITQSPKYLFRKEGQNVTLSCEQNLNHDAMYWYRQDPGQGLRLIYYSQIVNDFQKGDIAEGYSVSREKKESFPLTVTSAQKNPTAFYLCASSTTAANTEAFFGQGTRLTVV.

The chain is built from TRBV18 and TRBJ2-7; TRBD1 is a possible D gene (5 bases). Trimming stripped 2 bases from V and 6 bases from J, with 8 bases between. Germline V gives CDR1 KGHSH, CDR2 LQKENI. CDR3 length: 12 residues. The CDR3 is CASSPAGREQYV. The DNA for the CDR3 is TGTGCCAGCTCACCAGCAGGGCGCGAGCAGTACGTC.

The CDR3 DNA sequence: TGTGCCAGCAGCCAACAGGGTAATGAAAAACTGTTTTTT. Its translation: CASSQQGNEKLFF. V gene TRBV3-1 (or the pseudogene TRBV3-2) combines with J gene TRBJ1-4, with D tentatively TRBD1 (5 bases). This CDR3 is built from 13 residues. Germline CDR1 LGHDT, CDR2 YNNKEL (reference sequence). V lost 2 bases and J 4 bases, leaving 5 bases between the germline ends.

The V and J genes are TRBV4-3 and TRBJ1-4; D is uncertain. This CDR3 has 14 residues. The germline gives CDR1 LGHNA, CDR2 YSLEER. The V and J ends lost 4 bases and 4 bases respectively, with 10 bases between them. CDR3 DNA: TGCGCCAGCAGCCCTAGACTGGATAATGAAAAACTGTTTTTT. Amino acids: CASSPRLDNEKLFF.

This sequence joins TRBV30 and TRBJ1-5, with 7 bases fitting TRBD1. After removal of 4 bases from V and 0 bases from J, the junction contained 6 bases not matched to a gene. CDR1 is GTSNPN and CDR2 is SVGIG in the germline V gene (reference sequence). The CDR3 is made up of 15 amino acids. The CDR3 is CAWTPGTASNQPQHF. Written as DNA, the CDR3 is TGTGCCTGGACTCCGGGGACAGCTAGCAATCAGCCCCAGCATTTT.

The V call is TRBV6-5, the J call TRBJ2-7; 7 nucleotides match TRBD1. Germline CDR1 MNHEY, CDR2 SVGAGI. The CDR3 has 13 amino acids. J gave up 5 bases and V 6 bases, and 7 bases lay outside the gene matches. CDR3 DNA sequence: TGTGCCAGCAGCGGGACAGCTCAGGACGAGCAGTACTTC. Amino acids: CASSGTAQDEQYF.

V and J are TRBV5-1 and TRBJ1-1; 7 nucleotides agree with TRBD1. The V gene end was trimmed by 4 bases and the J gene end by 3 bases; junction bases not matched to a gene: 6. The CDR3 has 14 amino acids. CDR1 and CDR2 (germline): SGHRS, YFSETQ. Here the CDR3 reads CASSIDRVDTEAFF. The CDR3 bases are TGCGCCAGCAGCATAGACAGGGTGGACACTGAAGCTTTCTTT. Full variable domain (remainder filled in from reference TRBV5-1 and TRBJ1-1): KAGVTQTPRYLIKTRGQQVTLSCSPISGHRSVSWYQQTPGQGLQFLFEYFSETQRNKGNFPGRFSGRQFSNSRSEMNVSTLELGDSALYLCASSIDRVDTEAFFGQGTRLTVV.

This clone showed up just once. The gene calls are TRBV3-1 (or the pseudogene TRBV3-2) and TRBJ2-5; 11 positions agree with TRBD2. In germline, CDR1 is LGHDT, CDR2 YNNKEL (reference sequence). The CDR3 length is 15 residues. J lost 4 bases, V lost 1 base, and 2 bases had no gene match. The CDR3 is CASSQAGTSGETQYF. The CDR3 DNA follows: TGTGCCAGCAGCCAAGCCGGGACTAGCGGAGAGACCCAGTACTTC.

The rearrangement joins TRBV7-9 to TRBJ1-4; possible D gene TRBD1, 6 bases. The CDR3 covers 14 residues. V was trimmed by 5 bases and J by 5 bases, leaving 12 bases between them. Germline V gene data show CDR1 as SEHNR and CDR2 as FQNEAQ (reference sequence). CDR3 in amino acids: CASSTEGGNEKLFF. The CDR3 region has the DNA TGTGCCAGCAGCACCGAGGGGGGGAATGAAAAACTGTTTTTT.

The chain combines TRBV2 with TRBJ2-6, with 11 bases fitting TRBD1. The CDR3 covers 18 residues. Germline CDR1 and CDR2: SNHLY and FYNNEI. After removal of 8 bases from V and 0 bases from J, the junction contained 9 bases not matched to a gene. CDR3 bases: TGTGCCAGCGGGGACAGGGGGAATCCGATCTCTGGGGCCAACGTCCTGACTTTC. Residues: CASGDRGNPISGANVLTF.

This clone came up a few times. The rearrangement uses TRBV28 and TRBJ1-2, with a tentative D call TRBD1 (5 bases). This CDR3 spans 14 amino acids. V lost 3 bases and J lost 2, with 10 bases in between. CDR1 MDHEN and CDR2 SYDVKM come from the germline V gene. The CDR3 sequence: CASSFRGRNYGYTF. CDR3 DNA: TGTGCCAGCAGTTTCCGGGGGAGAAACTATGGCTACACCTTC.

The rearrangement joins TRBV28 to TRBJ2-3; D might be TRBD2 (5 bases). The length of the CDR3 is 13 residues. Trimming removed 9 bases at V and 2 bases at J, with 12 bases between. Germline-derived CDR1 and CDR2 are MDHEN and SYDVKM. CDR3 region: CASVAGYTDTQYF. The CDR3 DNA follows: TGTGCCAGTGTCGCGGGCTACACAGATACGCAGTATTTT.

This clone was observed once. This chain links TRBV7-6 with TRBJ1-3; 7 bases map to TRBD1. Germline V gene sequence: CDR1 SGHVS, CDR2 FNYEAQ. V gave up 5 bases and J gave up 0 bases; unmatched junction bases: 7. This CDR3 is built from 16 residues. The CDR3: CASSPEGANSGNTIYF. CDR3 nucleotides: TGTGCCAGCAGCCCAGAGGGGGCCAACTCTGGAAACACCATATATTTT.

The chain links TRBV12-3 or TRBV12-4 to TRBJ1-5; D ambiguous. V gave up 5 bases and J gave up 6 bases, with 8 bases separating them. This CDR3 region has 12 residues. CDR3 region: CASSPRGQPQHF. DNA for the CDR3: TGTGCCAGCAGTCCCCGCGGTCAGCCCCAGCATTTT.

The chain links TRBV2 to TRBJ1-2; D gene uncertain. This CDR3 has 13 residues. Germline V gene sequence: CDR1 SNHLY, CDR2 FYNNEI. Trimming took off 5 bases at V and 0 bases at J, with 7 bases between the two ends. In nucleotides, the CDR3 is TGTGCCAGCAGTCGGGAAGCTAACTATGGCTACACCTTC. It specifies CASSREANYGYTF. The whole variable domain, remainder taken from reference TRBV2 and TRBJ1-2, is EPEVTQTPSHQVTQMGQEVILRCVPISNHLYFYWYRQILGQKVEFLVSFYNNEISEKSEIFDDQFSVERPDGSNFTLKIRSTKLEDSAMYFCASSREANYGYTFGSGTRLTVV.

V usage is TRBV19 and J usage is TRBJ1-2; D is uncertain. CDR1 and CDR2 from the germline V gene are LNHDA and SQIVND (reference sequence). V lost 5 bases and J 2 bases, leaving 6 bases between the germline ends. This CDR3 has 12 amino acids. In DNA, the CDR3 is TGTGCCAGTAGTGTCCCAAACTATGGCTACACCTTC. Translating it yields CASSVPNYGYTF.

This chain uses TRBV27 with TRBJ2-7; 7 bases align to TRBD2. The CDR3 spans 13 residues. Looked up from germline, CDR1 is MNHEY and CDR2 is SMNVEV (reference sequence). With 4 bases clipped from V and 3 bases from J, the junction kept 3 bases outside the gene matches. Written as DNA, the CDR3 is TGTGCCAGCAGTTCCGGCGGGGGCTACGAGCAGTACTTC. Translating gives CASSSGGGYEQYF.

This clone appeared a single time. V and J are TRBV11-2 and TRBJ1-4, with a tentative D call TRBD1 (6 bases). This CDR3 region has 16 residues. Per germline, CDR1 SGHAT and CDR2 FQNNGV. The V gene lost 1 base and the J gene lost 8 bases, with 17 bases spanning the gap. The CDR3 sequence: CASSLGGTPRGEKLFF. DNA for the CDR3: TGTGCCAGCAGCTTAGGGGGGACACCCCGCGGGGAAAAACTGTTTTTT.

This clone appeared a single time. As DNA, the CDR3 is TGCGCCAGCAGCCAAGAGTCGCCAGAATATAATTCACCCCTCCACTTT. This codes for CASSQESPEYNSPLHF. The genes are TRBV4-1 and TRBJ1-6; D is uncertain. Trimming took off 0 bases at V and 4 bases at J, with 10 bases between the two ends. This CDR3 region has 16 residues. Germline assignment: CDR1 MGHRA and CDR2 YSYEKL.

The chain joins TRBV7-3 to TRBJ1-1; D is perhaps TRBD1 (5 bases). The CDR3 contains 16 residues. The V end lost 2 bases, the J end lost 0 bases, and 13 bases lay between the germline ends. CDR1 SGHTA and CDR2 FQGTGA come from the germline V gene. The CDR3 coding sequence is TGTGCCAGCAGCTTATCCCACGGGGGTATGAACACTGAAGCTTTCTTT. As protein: CASSLSHGGMNTEAFF.

CDR3 DNA: TGTGCCAGCAATAAAAGGGGTGGCGGGAGCTCCTACAATGAGCAGTTCTTC. Translated, it gives CASNKRGGGSSYNEQFF. The chain recombines TRBV27 with TRBJ2-1, with 7 bases that match TRBD2. The trim removed 7 bases at V and 0 bases at J, leaving 12 bases unmatched. Per germline, CDR1 MNHEY and CDR2 SMNVEV (reference sequence). The CDR3 is made up of 17 amino acids.